This T cell receptor (beta chain) was recovered during a study of T cell changes during pregnancy in multiple sclerosis. The CDR3 is 11 amino acids. Germline CDR1 SNHLY, CDR2 FYNNEI. V trimming: 9 bases; J trimming: 8 bases; junction bases outside the gene matches: 6. Profiling relied on immunoSEQ multiplex PCR, and the TCRdb table lists in-frame clones only, not all of them. This repertoire shows approximately 54,000 clones, around 92% found once; its top ten account for more than 0.9%. This clone came up a few times. Sequencing used peripheral blood, obtained after pregnancy. The TCR comes from a female donor in good health, enrolled as a control in a pregnancy study. The V and J genes are TRBV2 and TRBJ1-1, with 7 bases lining up with TRBD1. CDR3 nucleotide sequence: TGTGCCAGTATCCCGGGACAGGAAGCTTTCTTT. It is translated as CASIPGQEAFF.